Listed here are 7 T cell receptor beta chains from one sample, sequenced in a study of cytotoxic CD8 clonotypes in ibrutinib-treated CLL. Clones were read by immunoSEQ multiplex PCR, and TCRdb kept only the in-frame ones, dropping some. Of more than 300,000 clones listed, roughly 79% were seen once; the top ten hold over 6.5%. The sequencing used PBMCs, collected before ibrutinib treatment. The receptor set was obtained from a human donor with chronic lymphocytic leukemia.

The chain couples TRBV5-6 to TRBJ2-5, with TRBD2 matching over 9 bases. The germline V gene encodes CDR1 SGHDT and CDR2 YYEEEE. V trimming: 4 bases; J trimming: 5 bases; junction bases outside the gene matches: 15. The CDR3 has 17 residues. This CDR3 reads CASSTGTSPSFGETQYF. The CDR3 coding sequence is TGTGCCAGCAGCACCGGGACTAGCCCTTCTTTTGGCGAGACCCAGTACTTC.

This clone was observed once. The J gene is TRBJ1-5, the V gene TRBV7-2, with D perhaps TRBD1 (5 bases). The CDR3 has 13 amino acids. The germline CDR1 and CDR2 sequences are SGHTA and FQGNSA. Trimming took off 6 bases at V and 1 base at J, with 7 bases between the two ends. CDR3 nucleotides: TGTGCCAGCAGTCGGGACAGCAATCAGCCCCAGCATTTT. Its translation is CASSRDSNQPQHF.

The chain couples TRBV11-3 to TRBJ1-4; D gene uncertain. The germline CDR1 and CDR2 sequences are SGHNT and YENEEA. This CDR3 contains 16 residues. The V end lost 5 bases, the J end lost 0 bases, and 13 bases lay between the germline ends. The CDR3 protein is CASSTRGRSTNEKLFF. CDR3 nucleotides: TGTGCCAGCAGCACTCGAGGGCGATCAACTAATGAAAAACTGTTTTTT. Full variable domain (outside the CDR3, taken from reference TRBV11-3 and TRBJ1-4): EAGVVQSPRYKIIEKKQPVAFWCNPISGHNTLYWYLQNLGQGPELLIRYENEEAVDDSQLPKDRFSAERLKGVDSTLKIQPAELGDSAVYLCASSTRGRSTNEKLFFGSGTQLSVL.

The chain joins TRBV11-2 to TRBJ1-1; D not certain. This CDR3 contains 13 residues. CDR1 SGHAT and CDR2 FQNNGV come from the germline V gene. V lost 1 base to trimming and J lost 8 bases, with 11 bases between them. DNA for the CDR3: TGTGCCAGCAGCTTAGGCAACCAAAAGGAAGCTTTCTTT. This codes for CASSLGNQKEAFF.

V and J are TRBV19 and TRBJ2-5; the match to TRBD1 covers 8 bases. There are 14 residues in the CDR3. Unmatched junction bases numbered 8, after V lost 6 bases and J lost 5 bases. The germline V gene encodes CDR1 LNHDA and CDR2 SQIVND (reference sequence). CDR3 bases: TGTGCCAGTAGCTGGACAGGGCCACGGGAGACCCAGTACTTC. Amino acids: CASSWTGPRETQYF.

The V call is TRBV29-1, the J call TRBJ1-2, with TRBD1 identical over 7 bases. The CDR3 consists of 13 residues. Losses at the gene ends were 7 bases for V and 2 bases for J; bases not matched to a gene: 7. Germline V gene data show CDR1 as SQVTM and CDR2 as ANQGSEA. The CDR3 protein is CSAATGMNYGYTF. In DNA, the CDR3 is TGCAGCGCCGCGACAGGGATGAACTATGGCTACACCTTC.

V gene TRBV18 combines with J gene TRBJ1-2; weak D call: TRBD1 (6 bases). CDR3 length: 16 residues. The ends were cut back, 4 bases at V and 4 bases at J, with 19 bases in the middle. CDR1 is KGHSH, CDR2 LQKENI, per germline. CDR3 bases: TGTGCCAGCTCACAAAACCCGGACAGCTACCTCTATGGCTACACCTTC. Protein: CASSQNPDSYLYGYTF.